These 17 T cell receptor beta chains originate from one sample sequenced in a study of cytomegalovirus exposure and HLA in healthy donors. With 60 Vbeta and 13 Jbeta primers, the PCR was carried out. This table comes from immunoSEQ multiplex PCR, and its TCRdb copy is limited to in-frame clones, with some not included. This repertoire shows approximately 210,000 clones, about 76% found once; its top ten account for approximately 0.4%. Sequences were obtained from PBMCs. The receptors shown here come from a male donor in good health and CMV-seropositive.

Comment on this clone: At one end, the junction sequence differs from germline, possibly due to a read error. The chain is built from TRBV11-2 and TRBJ1-6; 9 bases are a match to TRBD1. Germline V lookup: CDR1 SGHAT, CDR2 FQNNGV. The CDR3 totals 15 residues. CDR3 sequence (DNA): TGTGCCGGCAGCCCCGCGGGACAGGGCTATTCACCCCTCCACTTT. This sequence encodes CAGSPAGQGYSPLHF.

V usage is TRBV5-4 and J usage is TRBJ2-2, with 8 bases lining up with TRBD2. V shed 2 bases, J shed 5 bases, and the junction held 5 bases outside the gene matches. Germline CDR1 reads SGHNT; CDR2 reads YYREEE (reference sequence). The CDR3 has 15 amino acids. The CDR3 DNA follows: TGTGCCAGCAGCTTAGCGGGAGAGTGGACCGGGGAGCTGTTTTTT. Translation gives CASSLAGEWTGELFF. Full variable domain (rest looked up from reference TRBV5-4 and TRBJ2-2): ETGVTQSPTHLIKTRGQQVTLRCSSQSGHNTVSWYQQALGQGPQFIFQYYREEENGRGNFPPRFSGLQFPNYSSELNVNALELDDSALYLCASSLAGEWTGELFFGEGSRLTVL.

The chain couples TRBV7-3 to TRBJ2-2, with a tentative D call TRBD2 (5 bases). CDR1 is SGHTA, CDR2 FQGTGA, per germline. The CDR3 consists of 14 residues. V gave up 6 bases and J gave up 4 bases, with 12 bases separating them. DNA of the CDR3: TGTGCCAGCAGTGGGAGCGTCGTCACCGGGGAGCTGTTTTTT. Residues: CASSGSVVTGELFF. The full variable domain, with the rest looked up from reference TRBV7-3 and TRBJ2-2, is GAGVSQTPSNKVTEKGKYVELRCDPISGHTALYWYRQSLGQGPEFLIYFQGTGAADDSGLPNDRFFAVRPEGSVSTLKIQRTERGDSAVYLCASSGSVVTGELFFGEGSRLTVL.

The chain recombines TRBV4-1 with TRBJ1-1, with D maybe TRBD1 (6 bases). Germline CDR1 is MGHRA and CDR2 is YSYEKL. With 3 bases removed from V and 1 base from J, the gap between germline ends came to 15 bases. The CDR3 extends over 16 amino acids. This chain's CDR3 is CASSHLRGTENTEAFF. The DNA for the CDR3 is TGCGCCAGCAGCCATTTGAGGGGGACGGAGAACACTGAAGCTTTCTTT.

This clone showed up just once. V gene TRBV7-2 combines with J gene TRBJ2-1; 8 bases are shared with TRBD2. This CDR3 has 18 amino acids. Trimming at V came to 0 bases and at J to 0 bases, leaving 7 bases not matched to a gene. Germline CDR1 is SGHTA and CDR2 is FQGNSA. For the CDR3, the DNA is TGTGCCAGCAGCTTAGCGACGGCGGGGGGTCCCTCCTACAATGAGCAGTTCTTC. It yields the protein CASSLATAGGPSYNEQFF.

The rearrangement uses TRBV18 and TRBJ2-5; D is possibly TRBD2 (5 bases). The germline V gene encodes CDR1 KGHSH and CDR2 LQKENI. V lost 3 bases and J 4 bases, leaving 18 bases between the germline ends. The CDR3 contains 16 residues. The CDR3 sequence is CASSPGGLFVGETQYF. CDR3 coding DNA: TGTGCCAGCTCACCCGGAGGCTTGTTTGTGGGAGAGACCCAGTACTTC.

The chain has TRBV27 and TRBJ1-6, with unresolved D. Germline V gene lookup returns CDR1 MNHEY and CDR2 SMNVEV (reference sequence). V was shortened by 1 base and J by 14 bases, with 18 bases between the two germline ends. This CDR3 is 15 amino acids long. For the CDR3, the DNA is TGTGCCAGCAGTTTATTCGGGGTAGGCTCCTCCACCCTCCACTTT. Amino acid sequence: CASSLFGVGSSTLHF.

The chain employs TRBV5-1 and TRBJ2-5; D gene uncertain. CDR1 is SGHRS and CDR2 is YFSETQ in the germline V gene. The CDR3 runs to 11 residues. Trimming took 4 bases from V and 4 from J, leaving 5 bases between them. This chain's CDR3 is CASSRRETQYF. CDR3 sequence (DNA): TGCGCCAGCAGCAGGAGAGAGACCCAGTACTTC.

CDR3 loop: CASSFLQGAYGYTF. The CDR3 nucleotides are TGTGCCAGCAGTTTTTTACAGGGGGCGTATGGCTACACCTTC. The J gene is TRBJ1-2, the V gene TRBV28, with TRBD1 identical over 9 bases. The V segment lost 3 bases and the J segment 5 bases; nucleotides outside the gene matches: 4. This CDR3 has 14 residues. Germline values: CDR1 MDHEN, CDR2 SYDVKM.

The gene calls are TRBV7-7 and TRBJ2-2; perhaps TRBD1 as D (6 bases). Trimming left V 4 bases short and J 5 bases short, with 14 bases between. Looked up from germline, CDR1 is SSHAT and CDR2 is FNYEAQ (reference sequence). The CDR3 consists of 15 residues. The CDR3 sequence: CASSSGRQATGELFF. CDR3 nucleotides: TGTGCCAGCAGCTCGGGAAGACAGGCAACCGGGGAGCTGTTTTTT.

A single count supports this clone. This chain joins TRBV7-9 and TRBJ2-1; 12 nucleotides align to TRBD2. Germline CDR1 is SEHNR and CDR2 is FQNEAQ (reference sequence). The CDR3 runs to 17 residues. V lost 4 bases, J lost 2 bases, and 6 bases stayed unmatched. The CDR3 DNA follows: TGTGCCAGCAGCTCCGGACTAGCGGGGCTGGCCTACAATGAGCAGTTCTTC. Protein sequence: CASSSGLAGLAYNEQFF.

This chain uses TRBV7-3 with TRBJ2-1; 9 bases fit TRBD1. From germline, CDR1 is SGHTA and CDR2 FQGTGA. The CDR3 contains 15 residues. V was pared by 3 bases and J by 7 bases, with 7 bases of the junction left unmatched. CDR3 sequence reads: CASSFIGTGTNEQFF. In DNA form, the CDR3 reads TGTGCCAGCAGCTTCATCGGGACAGGGACGAATGAGCAGTTCTTC.

The gene calls are TRBV5-4 and TRBJ2-7; D is possibly TRBD1 (6 bases). This CDR3 has 13 residues. The germline CDR1 and CDR2 sequences are SGHNT and YYREEE (reference sequence). Trimming stripped 4 bases from V and 6 bases from J, with 14 bases between. The CDR3 sequence is CASSSQGLGEQYF. CDR3 DNA sequence: TGTGCCAGCAGCAGCCAGGGGCTCGGCGAGCAGTACTTC.

The J gene is TRBJ2-5, the V gene TRBV7-2; 7 positions match TRBD2. The CDR3 has 14 residues. Looked up from germline, CDR1 is SGHTA and CDR2 is FQGNSA. V shed 3 bases, J shed 1 base, and the junction held 2 bases outside the gene matches. CDR3 DNA sequence: TGTGCCAGCAGCTTCCAGCGGGGCCAAGAGACCCAGTACTTC. It translates to CASSFQRGQETQYF.

This chain connects TRBV10-1 to TRBJ2-3, with 11 positions matching TRBD2. CDR1 WNHNN and CDR2 SYGVQD come from the germline V gene (reference sequence). The CDR3 has 17 residues. The trim removed 6 bases at V and 4 bases at J, leaving 12 bases unmatched. CDR3 amino acids: CASSPGTSGPPADTQYF. The CDR3 DNA is TGCGCCAGCAGCCCCGGGACTAGCGGTCCCCCGGCAGATACGCAGTATTTT.

This clone was observed once. The V gene is TRBV7-8, the J gene TRBJ1-2; D is unresolved. Germline loops: CDR1 SGHVS, CDR2 FQNEAQ. This CDR3 is 12 amino acids long. V lost 5 bases and J 8 bases, leaving 12 bases between the germline ends. The CDR3 DNA reads TGTGCCAGCAGCCGGACGGAGGGAGGCTACACCTTC. Translation gives CASSRTEGGYTF.

This chain uses TRBV11-3 with TRBJ2-2; D is perhaps TRBD2 (7 bases). Germline V CDR1 and CDR2: SGHNT, YENEEA. This CDR3 region has 20 residues. Deletions cut 0 bases from V and 1 base from J, with 21 bases between. The CDR3 DNA reads as TGTGCCAGCAGCTTAGAAAGGGGGGGAACCCCGGGCGGGAACACCGGGGAGCTGTTTTTT. Translated: CASSLERGGTPGGNTGELFF.